This T cell receptor beta chain came from a study of cytomegalovirus exposure and HLA in healthy donors. Germline V gene lookup returns CDR1 SGHDT and CDR2 YYEEEE. CDR3 length: 15 amino acids. Trimming took 3 bases from V and 2 from J, leaving 12 bases between them. The PCR had 60 Vbeta and 13 Jbeta primers. Profiling relied on immunoSEQ multiplex PCR, and the TCRdb table lists in-frame clones only, not all of them. The table shows over 75,000 clones, with roughly four fifths occurring only once. The sample consisted of PBMCs. The genes are TRBV5-6 and TRBJ2-1; TRBD2 is a possible D gene (6 bases). The TCR was taken from a woman aged 18-29 years in good health and CMV-seropositive. CDR3 residues: CASSSTPSAYNEQFF. The CDR3 nucleotides read TGTGCCAGCAGCTCAACTCCTAGCGCCTACAATGAGCAGTTCTTC. Looking up the rest from reference TRBV5-6 and TRBJ2-1 gives the full variable domain: DAGVTQSPTHLIKTRGQQVTLRCSPKSGHDTVSWYQQALGQGPQFIFQYYEEEERQRGNFPDRFSGHQFPNYSSELNVNALLLGDSALYLCASSSTPSAYNEQFFGPGTRLTVL.